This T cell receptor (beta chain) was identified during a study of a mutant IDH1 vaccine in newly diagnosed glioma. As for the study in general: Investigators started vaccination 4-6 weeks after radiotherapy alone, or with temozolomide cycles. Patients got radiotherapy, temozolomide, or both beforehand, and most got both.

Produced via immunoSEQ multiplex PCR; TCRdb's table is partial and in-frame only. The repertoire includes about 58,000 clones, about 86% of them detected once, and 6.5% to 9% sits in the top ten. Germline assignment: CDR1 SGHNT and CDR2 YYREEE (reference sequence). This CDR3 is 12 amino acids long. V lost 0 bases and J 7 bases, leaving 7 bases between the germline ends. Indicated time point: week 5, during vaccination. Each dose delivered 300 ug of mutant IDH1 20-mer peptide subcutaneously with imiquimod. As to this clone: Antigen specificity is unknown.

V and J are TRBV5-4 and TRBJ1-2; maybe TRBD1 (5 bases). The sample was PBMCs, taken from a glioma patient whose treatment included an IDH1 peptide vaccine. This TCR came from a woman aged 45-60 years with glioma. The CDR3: CASSLEGLGYTF. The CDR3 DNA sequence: TGTGCCAGCAGCTTGGAGGGGCTTGGCTACACCTTC.